This TCR beta chain was obtained from a study of identifying expanded T cells in peripheral blood. General observations from the study: Approximately two-week clone count variance significantly increased as total template count grew.

Collection occurred without any documented infections or immune events in donors. V dropped 5 bases and J dropped 3 bases, with 14 bases sitting between them. Germline V gene lookup returns CDR1 MDHEN and CDR2 SYDVKM. CDR3 size: 15 residues. In regard to this clone: The antigen is unknown.

The assay was immunoSEQ multiplex PCR, and TCRdb's table has in-frame clones only and misses some. Here the sample spans more than 50,000 clones, over 80% being singletons. Sequences were obtained from blood. This sequence originates from a person aged 18-70 years in good health. The chain links TRBV28 to TRBJ1-3; perhaps TRBD1 as D (6 bases). The CDR3 region is CASSPPGQIGNTIYF. The CDR3 DNA is TGTGCCAGCAGTCCTCCGGGACAAATTGGAAACACCATATATTTT.